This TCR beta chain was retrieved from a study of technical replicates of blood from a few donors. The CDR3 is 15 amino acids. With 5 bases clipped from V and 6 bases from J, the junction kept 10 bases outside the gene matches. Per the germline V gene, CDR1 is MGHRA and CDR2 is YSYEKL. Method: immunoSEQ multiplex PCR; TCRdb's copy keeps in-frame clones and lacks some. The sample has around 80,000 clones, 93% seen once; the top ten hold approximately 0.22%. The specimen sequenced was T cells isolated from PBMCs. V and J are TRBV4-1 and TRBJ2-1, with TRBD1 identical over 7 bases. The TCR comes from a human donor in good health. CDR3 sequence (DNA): TGCGCCAGCAGCACCCGGGACAGCAAAGGCAATGAGCAGTTCTTC. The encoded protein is CASSTRDSKGNEQFF.